Here is one T cell receptor beta chain with its context. Clones were sequenced by immunoSEQ multiplex PCR, and TCRdb holds only the in-frame ones, with some missing. The sample carries about 490,000 clones, around 80% recorded once. This sample stems from a study of shared clonotypes between healthy human individuals. The CDR3 has 16 amino acids. J gave up 3 bases and V 8 bases, and 15 bases lay outside the gene matches. Germline CDR1 reads LNHDA; CDR2 reads SQIVND (reference sequence). Sequenced input: PBMCs. This TCR derives from a woman aged 40 to 49 in good health. Some clones in this sample may be carry-over from other donors' samples. This chain uses TRBV19 with TRBJ2-7, with 8 bases matching TRBD1. The CDR3: CASGRDRSVPFYEQYF. For the CDR3, the DNA is TGTGCCAGTGGCCGGGACAGGTCTGTACCATTCTACGAGCAGTACTTC.